The 6 T cell receptor beta chains reported below all come from one sample, sequenced in a study of cytomegalovirus exposure and HLA in healthy donors (dated by TCRdb to the late 2010s). Library generation was performed with the immunoSEQ multiplex PCR assay. A mixture of 60 forward primers for TCR Vbeta segments and 13 reverse primers for TCR Jbeta segments was used in the multiplex PCR. This immuneACCESS table, as held by TCRdb, lists in-frame sequences with V and J called but not all clones. Of the missing ones, under half trace to an unresolved V gene in checked studies; the others have no known cause. Recorded for this sample are 80,000 to 100,000 clones; approximately 74% of them occurred a single time. Around 22% of the sample goes to the ten largest clones. Sequenced sample: PBMCs. The receptors derive from a man aged 30 to 45 in good health and CMV-seropositive.

This clone has more than one count but fewer than ten. This sequence joins TRBV7-2 and TRBJ1-1, with 9 nucleotides matching TRBD1. Trimming took 5 bases from V and 4 from J; bases not matched to a gene: 8. The germline gives CDR1 SGHTA, CDR2 FQGNSA. The CDR3 contains 15 residues. The CDR3 DNA sequence: TGTGCCAGCAGCCCAGCGGGACAGGGTGGCACTGAAGCTTTCTTT. This sequence encodes CASSPAGQGGTEAFF.

The chain is built from TRBV2 and TRBJ2-5, with unresolved D. The CDR3 is 11 residues long. Per the germline V gene, CDR1 is SNHLY and CDR2 is FYNNEI. V was cut by 5 bases and J by 5 bases, with 6 bases left in between. This CDR3 is CASSQQETQYF. For the CDR3, the DNA is TGTGCCAGCAGTCAACAGGAGACCCAGTACTTC.

The chain carries TRBV25-1 and TRBJ1-2; 8 bases fit TRBD1. Germline CDR1 reads MGHDK; CDR2 reads SYGVNS. V dropped 4 bases and J dropped 5; count of bases not matched to a gene: 9. CDR3 length: 15 amino acids. This chain's CDR3 is CASSVTGTGVYGYTF. CDR3 in DNA: TGTGCCAGCAGTGTGACCGGGACAGGAGTGTATGGCTACACCTTC.

The chain uses TRBV19 and TRBJ2-7; perhaps TRBD1 as D (7 bases). The CDR3 spans 15 residues. Between the trimmed V and J ends, which lost 5 bases and 0 bases, there was a span of 14 bases. Germline CDR1 and CDR2: LNHDA and SQIVND (reference sequence). CDR3: CASSGAGQSSYEQYF. The DNA for the CDR3 is TGTGCCAGTAGTGGGGCGGGACAGAGCTCCTACGAGCAGTACTTC.

The V call is TRBV5-1, the J call TRBJ2-2, with D possibly TRBD2 on 7 matching bases. The CDR3 has 16 residues. Germline CDR1 SGHRS, CDR2 YFSETQ. The germline V and J ends were trimmed by 0 bases and 3 bases, with 12 bases remaining between them. CDR3 in amino acids: CASSLDGGADTGELFF. CDR3 coding DNA: TGCGCCAGCAGCTTGGATGGGGGGGCCGACACCGGGGAGCTGTTTTTT.

The V and J genes are TRBV7-9 and TRBJ1-1; tentative D call: TRBD1 (5 bases). The V gene's germline CDR1 is SEHNR and CDR2 FQNEAQ (reference sequence). Trimming left V 7 bases short and J 0 bases short, with 15 bases between. This CDR3 region has 15 residues. Written as DNA, the CDR3 is TGTGCCAGCACAAGGCTTGCGGGGCTGAACACTGAAGCTTTCTTT. Amino acid sequence: CASTRLAGLNTEAFF. The whole variable domain, remainder taken from reference TRBV7-9 and TRBJ1-1, is DTGVSQNPRHKITKRGQNVTFRCDPISEHNRLYWYRQTLGQGPEFLTYFQNEAQLEKSRLLSDRFSAERPKGSFSTLEIQRTEQGDSAMYLCASTRLAGLNTEAFFGQGTRLTVV.